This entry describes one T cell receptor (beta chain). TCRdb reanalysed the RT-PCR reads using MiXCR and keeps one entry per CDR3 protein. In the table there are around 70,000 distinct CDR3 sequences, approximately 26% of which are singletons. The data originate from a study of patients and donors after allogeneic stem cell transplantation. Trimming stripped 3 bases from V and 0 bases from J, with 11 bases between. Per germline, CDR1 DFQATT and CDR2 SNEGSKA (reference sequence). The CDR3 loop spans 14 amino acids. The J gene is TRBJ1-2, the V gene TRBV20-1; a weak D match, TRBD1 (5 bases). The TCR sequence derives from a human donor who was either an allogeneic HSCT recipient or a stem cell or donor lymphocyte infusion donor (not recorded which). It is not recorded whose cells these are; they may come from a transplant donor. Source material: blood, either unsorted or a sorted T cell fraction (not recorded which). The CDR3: CSARYQGPNYGYTF. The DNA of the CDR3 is TGCAGTGCTAGGTACCAGGGTCCTAACTATGGCTACACCTTC.